These 27 T cell receptor beta chains came from one sample sequenced in a study of identical twins. TCRdb re-derived calls from the 5' RACE reads in MiXCR, one entry per CDR3 protein. The sample yields around 550,000 distinct CDR3 sequences, 12% to 15% seen once. This same sample was also taken into another study, of yellow fever vaccine responses in identical twins.

The sequencing input was CD4+ T cells sorted from blood. Receptors originate from a woman between 18 and 29 years old in good health.

This clonotype was found a few times. This rearrangement joins TRBV29-1 to TRBJ2-7, with 8 nucleotides matching TRBD1. Unmatched junction bases numbered 11, after V lost 7 bases and J lost 3 bases. Germline V gene data show CDR1 as SQVTM and CDR2 as ANQGSEA. The CDR3 loop spans 14 amino acids. The chain's CDR3 is CSADRTGQGYEQYF. The CDR3 coding sequence is TGCAGCGCCGACAGGACAGGACAGGGCTACGAGCAGTACTTC.

This clonotype turned up a few times. V usage is TRBV15 and J usage is TRBJ2-5; D perhaps matches TRBD2 (6 bases). Germline V gives CDR1 LNHNV, CDR2 YYDKDF (reference sequence). This CDR3 region has 16 residues. V was clipped by 0 bases and J by 5 bases, with 16 bases between them. The CDR3 DNA reads TGTGCCACCAGCAGAGATCTACTAGCAGCACGCGAGACCCAGTACTTC. It specifies CATSRDLLAARETQYF.

The chain couples TRBV5-4 to TRBJ2-7, with D unresolved. Per germline, CDR1 SGHNT and CDR2 YYREEE (reference sequence). The V gene lost 4 bases and the J gene lost 3 bases, with 20 bases spanning the gap. This CDR3 is 16 amino acids long. The CDR3 DNA reads as TGTGCCAGCAGCCCCCGAACCGGTAAACTATACTACGAGCAGTACGTC. This codes for CASSPRTGKLYYEQYV.

This clonotype has more than one count but fewer than ten. The chain joins TRBV7-9 to TRBJ2-1; TRBD2 agrees at 11 bases. Germline V gives CDR1 SEHNR, CDR2 FQNEAQ (reference sequence). Trimming cost V 10 bases and J 4 bases; bases outside gene matches: 3. The CDR3 contains 13 residues. The CDR3 loop reads CAIRTSGYNEQFF. The CDR3, as DNA: TGTGCCATAAGGACTAGCGGGTACAATGAGCAGTTCTTC.

The sample holds a few counts of this clonotype. The genes are TRBV27 and TRBJ2-7; 7 nucleotides match TRBD2. Germline loops: CDR1 MNHEY, CDR2 SMNVEV (reference sequence). The V segment lost 5 bases and the J segment 5 bases; nucleotides outside the gene matches: 12. The CDR3 consists of 15 residues. The CDR3 bases are TGTGCCAGCAGTGCTAGGGCGGCGGGAGCTAACGAGCAGTACTTC. Protein sequence: CASSARAAGANEQYF.

This clonotype was observed a few times. The rearrangement joins TRBV6-1 to TRBJ2-3, with 8 bases that match TRBD2. The CDR3 has 13 amino acids. Losses at the gene ends were 10 bases for V and 6 bases for J; bases not matched to a gene: 9. CDR1 and CDR2 (germline): MNHNS, SASEGT. The CDR3 nucleotides are TGTGCCAACGCACCTGGACTAGCTGATACGCAGTATTTT. Amino acid sequence: CANAPGLADTQYF.

This clonotype was detected many times. The chain uses TRBV20-1 and TRBJ2-3; unclear D gene. The CDR3 runs 11 residues. Trimming pared 1 base from V and 5 bases from J, leaving 4 bases between. CDR1 is DFQATT and CDR2 is SNEGSKA in the germline V gene (reference sequence). The CDR3 bases are TGCAGTGCTAGAGCGGGAGATACGCAGTATTTT. Translated, it gives CSARAGDTQYF.

The chain has TRBV6-1 and TRBJ1-1; no clear D. Germline V CDR1 and CDR2: MNHNS, SASEGT. Trimming pared 6 bases from V and 0 bases from J, leaving 8 bases between. The CDR3 sequence is 13 residues long. For the CDR3, the DNA is TGTGCCAGCAGGGAGATAATGAACACTGAAGCTTTCTTT. Its translation: CASREIMNTEAFF.

This clonotype was counted only a few times. V gene TRBV12-3 or TRBV12-4 combines with J gene TRBJ2-3; 8 bases line up with TRBD1. The CDR3 contains 14 residues. J was trimmed by 5 bases and V by 6 bases; bases with no gene match: 7. The CDR3 region is CASSLTGAGDTQYF. DNA of the CDR3: TGTGCCAGCAGCCTGACAGGGGCCGGAGATACGCAGTATTTT.

Only a few counts were recorded for this clonotype. The rearrangement joins TRBV20-1 to TRBJ2-7; D ambiguous. V was trimmed by 1 base and J by 2 bases, leaving 6 bases between them. Germline assignment: CDR1 DFQATT and CDR2 SNEGSKA (reference sequence). This CDR3 has 12 amino acids. The CDR3 reads CSARGTTYEQYF. For the CDR3, the DNA is TGCAGTGCTAGAGGTACCACCTACGAGCAGTACTTC.

The chain joins TRBV7-8 to TRBJ2-7; D is unresolved. Germline V gene data show CDR1 as SGHVS and CDR2 as FQNEAQ. There are 15 residues in the CDR3. V lost 1 base, J lost 2 bases, and 12 bases lay in between. CDR3 DNA sequence: TGTGCCAGCAGCTTAGATAGGTGGGTACCCTACGAGCAGTACGTC. It yields the protein CASSLDRWVPYEQYV.

This chain links TRBV6-5 with TRBJ2-1; TRBD1 matches 8 bases. CDR1 is MNHEY and CDR2 is SVGAGI in the germline V gene. V lost 3 bases and J lost 1; bases outside the gene matches: 8. The CDR3 covers 17 residues. CDR3 amino acids: CASSYGSTGVSYNEQFF. The CDR3 coding sequence is TGTGCCAGCAGTTATGGATCGACAGGGGTATCCTACAATGAGCAGTTCTTC.

In this sample, this clonotype turned up a few times. This chain joins TRBV12-3 or TRBV12-4 and TRBJ2-1; D may be TRBD2 (7 bases). The V end was cut by 6 bases, the J end by 12 bases, with 12 bases between. CDR3 length equals 11 residues. CDR3 DNA sequence: TGTGCCAGCAGACGGGGGGCGCGGCAGTTCTTC. Translating it yields CASRRGARQFF.

This rearrangement joins TRBV6-2 or TRBV6-3 to TRBJ2-7; 10 nucleotides align to TRBD1. Germline V gene lookup returns CDR1 MNHEY and CDR2 SVGEGT. The trim removed 5 bases at V and 6 bases at J, leaving 4 bases unmatched. This CDR3 comprises 13 residues. Here the CDR3 reads CASSTGTGVEQYV. The CDR3 DNA is TGTGCCAGCAGTACCGGGACAGGGGTCGAGCAGTACGTC.

This clonotype was observed a few times. The chain joins TRBV14 to TRBJ2-1; 7 positions agree with TRBD2. Trimming at V came to 2 bases and at J to 3 bases, leaving 13 bases not matched to a gene. This CDR3 contains 18 residues. In germline, CDR1 is SGHDN, CDR2 FVKESK. As DNA, the CDR3 is TGTGCCAGCAGCCAACTAATAGGGCCAGCGGGAAGCTACAATGAGCAGTTCTTC. It yields the protein CASSQLIGPAGSYNEQFF.

The chain links TRBV5-1 to TRBJ2-2; 11 bases agree with TRBD2. The CDR3 extends over 18 amino acids. V lost 4 bases, J lost 2 bases, and 10 bases stayed unmatched. From germline, CDR1 is SGHRS and CDR2 YFSETQ. CDR3 residues: CASSSRHSGGANTGELFF. In DNA, the CDR3 is TGCGCCAGCAGCAGCCGCCATAGCGGGGGGGCCAACACCGGGGAGCTGTTTTTT.

The chain links TRBV6-1 to TRBJ2-5; D might be TRBD2 (6 bases). Per germline, CDR1 MNHNS and CDR2 SASEGT. The CDR3 is made up of 14 amino acids. V gave up 8 bases and J gave up 2 bases, with 15 bases separating them. CDR3 in amino acids: CASARLATQETQYF. In DNA, the CDR3 is TGTGCCAGCGCAAGGCTAGCGACACAAGAGACCCAGTACTTC.

The J gene is TRBJ1-2, the V gene TRBV7-9, with D perhaps matching TRBD1 (5 bases). V dropped 3 bases and J dropped 4 bases, with 15 bases sitting between them. This CDR3 spans 15 amino acids. The germline gives CDR1 SEHNR, CDR2 FQNEAQ (reference sequence). The CDR3 sequence is CASSLDLGGSYGYTF. The CDR3 region has the DNA TGTGCCAGCAGCTTGGACCTCGGGGGGTCCTATGGCTACACCTTC.

In this sample, this clonotype turned up a few times. This chain connects TRBV4-1 to TRBJ2-3; 9 bases fit TRBD2. The CDR3 length is 15 residues. Germline trimming cut 6 bases from V and 2 bases from J; bases unmatched to any gene: 6. Looked up from germline, CDR1 is MGHRA and CDR2 is YSYEKL. This CDR3 reads CASRLAGLNTDTQYF. The DNA of the CDR3 is TGCGCCAGCAGGCTAGCGGGACTAAACACAGATACGCAGTATTTT.

This clonotype was picked up a small number of times. The chain has TRBV20-1 and TRBJ2-1, with TRBD2 as a possible D gene (6 bases). Trimming stripped 3 bases from V and 4 bases from J, with 10 bases between. The CDR3 has 13 amino acids. Germline values: CDR1 DFQATT, CDR2 SNEGSKA (reference sequence). The CDR3 DNA reads as TGCAGTGCTAGGGACTACTCTTACAATGAGCAGTTCTTC. It translates to CSARDYSYNEQFF.

In its sample, this clonotype was seen a few times. J is TRBJ1-3 and V is TRBV18, with D uncertain. Trimming pared 0 bases from V and 3 bases from J, leaving 6 bases between. The CDR3 totals 14 residues. The germline V gene encodes CDR1 KGHSH and CDR2 LQKENI. Written as DNA, the CDR3 is TGTGCCAGCTCACCACCGGCAGATGGAAACACCATATATTTT. Residues: CASSPPADGNTIYF.

In this sample, this clonotype turned up many times. The chain employs TRBV7-8 and TRBJ2-3, with TRBD2 identical over 14 bases. V was pared by 6 bases and J by 2 bases, with 4 bases of the junction left unmatched. The CDR3 extends over 16 amino acids. Germline-derived CDR1 and CDR2 are SGHVS and FQNEAQ. The CDR3 bases are TGTGCCAGCAGTGGGGGACTAGCGGGGGTCACAGATACGCAGTATTTT. It specifies CASSGGLAGVTDTQYF.

This clonotype was detected only a few times. The chain joins TRBV10-3 to TRBJ2-7; TRBD2 agrees at 14 bases. Per germline, CDR1 ENHRY and CDR2 SYGVKD. J lost 5 bases, V lost 2 bases, and 8 bases had no gene match. This CDR3 spans 17 amino acids. The CDR3 loop is CAISERGLAGDYHEQYF. CDR3 DNA: TGTGCCATCAGTGAGCGGGGACTAGCGGGAGATTACCACGAGCAGTACTTC.

The chain joins TRBV7-9 to TRBJ2-3; TRBD2 agrees at 7 bases. Unmatched junction bases numbered 10, after V lost 7 bases and J lost 6 bases. Germline CDR1 is SEHNR and CDR2 is FQNEAQ (reference sequence). The CDR3 length is 14 residues. The CDR3 sequence is CASTSSGARDTQYF. The CDR3, as DNA: TGTGCCAGCACCTCTAGCGGTGCTCGGGATACGCAGTATTTT.

This clonotype was observed a few times. The rearrangement joins TRBV10-3 to TRBJ2-6; the D is unclear. V gave up 8 bases and J gave up 0 bases, with 14 bases separating them. Germline loops: CDR1 ENHRY, CDR2 SYGVKD. CDR3 size: 16 residues. The CDR3 here is CAICDPLTSGANVLTF. The CDR3 DNA is TGTGCCATCTGCGATCCCTTAACCTCTGGGGCCAACGTCCTGACTTTC.

This clonotype was seen a handful of times. The chain combines TRBV10-3 with TRBJ2-1; 7 nucleotides align to TRBD2. Germline V gene sequence: CDR1 ENHRY, CDR2 SYGVKD. The CDR3 has 11 residues. V lost 3 bases and J lost 11; bases outside the gene matches: 1. The chain's CDR3 is CAISEGTKQFF. The CDR3 DNA follows: TGTGCCATCAGTGAAGGGACTAAGCAGTTCTTC.

This clonotype was counted between two and nine times. The gene calls are TRBV10-3 and TRBJ1-1; 7 nucleotides match TRBD1. With V trimmed by 2 bases and J by 1 base, 1 base remained unmatched. Per germline, CDR1 ENHRY and CDR2 SYGVKD. The CDR3 loop spans 14 amino acids. The CDR3 spells CAISEGQENTEAFF. CDR3 nucleotide sequence: TGTGCCATCAGTGAGGGACAGGAGAACACTGAAGCTTTCTTT.